Reported below is one TCR beta chain. Germline loops: CDR1 MNHEY, CDR2 SMNVEV (reference sequence). This CDR3 is built from 14 residues. The V end was cut by 2 bases, the J end by 3 bases, with 8 bases between. The data belong to a study of cytomegalovirus exposure and HLA in healthy donors. Amplification used 60 Vbeta primers and 13 Jbeta primers. Profiling relied on immunoSEQ multiplex PCR, and the TCRdb table lists in-frame clones only, not all of them. The sample shows roughly 130,000 clones, almost 80% of them seen only once. The receptor's source is a young man in good health and CMV-seronegative. The chain employs TRBV27 and TRBJ1-5; no reliable D call. Sequences were obtained from PBMCs. Here the CDR3 reads CASSLAGPNQPQHF. In DNA form, the CDR3 reads TGTGCCAGCAGTTTAGCAGGCCCCAATCAGCCCCAGCATTTT.